Below, 26 T cell receptor beta chains from the same sample are listed, as sequenced in a study of blood T cell repertoires in COVID-19. TCRdb's copy holds only in-frame clones and misses some; the assay was immunoSEQ multiplex PCR. This sample has about 150,000 clones; 80% to 90% occur once, and the top ten carry more than 2%. Sequencing used peripheral blood. These receptors were taken from a woman aged 70-85 years with acute or convalescent COVID-19.

V is TRBV5-1 and J is TRBJ2-1, with no clear D. CDR1 is SGHRS, CDR2 YFSETQ, per germline. V was pared by 4 bases and J by 4 bases, with 12 bases between. The length of the CDR3 is 14 residues. CDR3 sequence: CASSPPPGYNEQFF. For the CDR3, the DNA is TGCGCCAGCAGCCCTCCCCCAGGTTACAATGAGCAGTTCTTC.

J is TRBJ1-3 and V is TRBV10-2, with a weak D call TRBD1 (6 bases). Per the germline V gene, CDR1 is WSHSY and CDR2 is SAAADI. The V end was cut by 6 bases, the J end by 4 bases, with 10 bases between. The CDR3 loop spans 13 amino acids. Here the CDR3 DNA reads TGCGCCAGCAGCCAGGGGCGAGGAAACACCATATATTTT. This sequence encodes CASSQGRGNTIYF.

This chain links TRBV5-1 with TRBJ2-1; 9 bases agree with TRBD1. The germline V gene encodes CDR1 SGHRS and CDR2 YFSETQ. With V trimmed by 0 bases and J by 4 bases, 8 bases remained unmatched. The CDR3 is made up of 17 amino acids. The CDR3 loop reads CASSLDGTGSEYNEQFF. CDR3 sequence (DNA): TGCGCCAGCAGCTTGGATGGGACAGGGAGCGAATACAATGAGCAGTTCTTC.

This clone was recorded only once. Mismatch with germline at one junction end may stem from a read error. The chain recombines TRBV5-1 with TRBJ1-4; D remains ambiguous. The CDR3 contains 15 residues. Germline V gene sequence: CDR1 SGHRS, CDR2 YFSETQ. CDR3 bases: TGCGCCACCAGCTTTTCGGGTGGGTCGCAGGAAAAACTGTTTTTT. It encodes CATSFSGGSQEKLFF. Full variable domain (rest looked up from reference TRBV5-1 and TRBJ1-4): KAGVTQTPRYLIKTRGQQVTLSCSPISGHRSVSWYQQTPGQGLQFLFEYFSETQRNKGNFPGRFSGRQFSNSRSEMNVSTLELGDSALYLCATSFSGGSQEKLFFGSGTQLSVL.

V and J are TRBV19 and TRBJ1-5; D gene unclear. The CDR3 is made up of 13 amino acids. Germline V lookup: CDR1 LNHDA, CDR2 SQIVND (reference sequence). The ends were cut back, 0 bases at V and 6 bases at J, with 6 bases in the middle. This CDR3 reads CASSIDRSQPQHF. The CDR3 nucleotides read TGTGCCAGTAGTATAGATAGGAGTCAGCCCCAGCATTTT.

The V gene is TRBV7-9, the J gene TRBJ2-3; 8 bases are shared with TRBD1. The length of the CDR3 is 16 residues. J gave up 4 bases and V 1 base, and 7 bases lay outside the gene matches. Germline values: CDR1 SEHNR, CDR2 FQNEAQ (reference sequence). The chain's CDR3 is CASSLVGQGEADTQYF. The CDR3 DNA sequence: TGTGCCAGCAGCTTAGTAGGACAGGGAGAGGCAGATACGCAGTATTTT.

The gene calls are TRBV3-1 (or the pseudogene TRBV3-2) and TRBJ2-5; 12 positions match TRBD2. From germline, CDR1 is LGHDT and CDR2 YNNKEL (reference sequence). J was trimmed by 2 bases and V by 4 bases; bases with no gene match: 5. The CDR3 length is 16 residues. The CDR3 loop is CASSPRLAGVQETQYF. The CDR3 DNA is TGTGCCAGCAGCCCGAGACTAGCGGGGGTTCAAGAGACCCAGTACTTC.

The rearrangement links TRBV10-3 to TRBJ1-2, with 7 bases identical to TRBD1. The V and J ends lost 3 bases and 5 bases, in that order; junction bases with no gene match: 6. Germline values: CDR1 ENHRY, CDR2 SYGVKD. This CDR3 comprises 14 residues. CDR3 DNA sequence: TGTGCCATCAGTGAAGGGACAGCTGATTATGGCTACACCTTC. Its protein is CAISEGTADYGYTF.

This chain joins TRBV28 and TRBJ2-5; D not resolved. The CDR3 covers 13 residues. Trimming took 5 bases from V and 0 from J, leaving 7 bases between them. CDR1 and CDR2 from the germline V gene are MDHEN and SYDVKM. The CDR3 sequence: CASSPRYQETQYF. CDR3 sequence (DNA): TGTGCCAGCAGTCCCCGGTACCAAGAGACCCAGTACTTC.

This chain joins TRBV19 and TRBJ1-5; a weak D match, TRBD1 (5 bases). V was shortened by 4 bases and J by 3 bases, with 10 bases between the two germline ends. CDR1 and CDR2 (germline): LNHDA, SQIVND (reference sequence). The CDR3 consists of 14 residues. CDR3 bases: TGTGCCAGTAGTAAAGGACAAAACAATCAGCCCCAGCATTTT. This gives the protein CASSKGQNNQPQHF.

This clone was counted a few times. The gene calls are TRBV28 and TRBJ1-5; 7 nucleotides agree with TRBD1. The V gene end was trimmed by 3 bases and the J gene end by 1 base; junction bases not matched to a gene: 9. This CDR3 has 17 amino acids. Germline V CDR1 and CDR2: MDHEN, SYDVKM. CDR3 coding DNA: TGTGCCAGCAGTTTCTCAGGGGGAGGTAGAAGCAATCAGCCCCAGCATTTT. Its translation is CASSFSGGGRSNQPQHF.

The chain couples TRBV19 to TRBJ1-2; tentative D call: TRBD1 (6 bases). Germline CDR1 is LNHDA and CDR2 is SQIVND (reference sequence). V lost 9 bases and J 2 bases, leaving 16 bases between the germline ends. The CDR3 runs 14 residues. CDR3 protein: CASQPTGRNYGYTF. The CDR3 region has the DNA TGTGCCAGCCAACCAACAGGGCGGAACTATGGCTACACCTTC.

The chain employs TRBV4-1 and TRBJ2-1; 10 nucleotides align to TRBD1. The CDR3 loop spans 18 amino acids. Germline values: CDR1 MGHRA, CDR2 YSYEKL. J lost 6 bases, V lost 1 base, and 12 bases had no gene match. CDR3 DNA sequence: TGCGCCAGCAGCCAAGTGACAGGGGGCTTTTCGCGACCCAATGAGCAGTTCTTC. As protein: CASSQVTGGFSRPNEQFF.

This chain joins TRBV2 and TRBJ2-7, with 7 bases lining up with TRBD1. Germline values: CDR1 SNHLY, CDR2 FYNNEI. Trimming took 6 bases from V and 0 from J; bases not matched to a gene: 5. There are 14 residues in the CDR3. CDR3 nucleotide sequence: TGTGCCAGCAGGGACAGGCCTAACTCCTACGAGCAGTACTTC. It encodes CASRDRPNSYEQYF.

The chain links TRBV2 to TRBJ1-1; D is unclear. Trimming took off 9 bases at V and 4 bases at J, with 15 bases between the two ends. The CDR3 consists of 13 residues. Germline V gene sequence: CDR1 SNHLY, CDR2 FYNNEI. CDR3 bases: TGTGCCAGTGGGTCCCTTGCGGGCACTGAAGCTTTCTTT. This translates into CASGSLAGTEAFF. The full variable domain, with the rest looked up from reference TRBV2 and TRBJ1-1, is EPEVTQTPSHQVTQMGQEVILRCVPISNHLYFYWYRQILGQKVEFLVSFYNNEISEKSEIFDDQFSVERPDGSNFTLKIRSTKLEDSAMYFCASGSLAGTEAFFGQGTRLTVV.

The chain joins TRBV15 to TRBJ2-1, with 10 positions matching TRBD1. The CDR3 spans 16 residues. V shed 4 bases and J 1 base; nucleotides not matched to a gene: 4. CDR1 and CDR2 from the germline V gene are LNHNV and YYDKDF (reference sequence). The CDR3 DNA reads as TGTGCCACCAGCACTGCGGGACAGGGGTCCTACAATGAGCAGTTCTTC. As protein: CATSTAGQGSYNEQFF.

The chain has TRBV2 and TRBJ1-2; no definite D call. Germline CDR1 and CDR2: SNHLY and FYNNEI. This CDR3 is 17 amino acids long. Trimming cost V 1 base and J 1 base, with 16 bases left between them. CDR3 coding DNA: TGTGCCAGCAGTGAAGGGCCCTCCCGTGCGGGTAACTATGGCTACACCTTC. Translating gives CASSEGPSRAGNYGYTF.

V and J are TRBV10-3 and TRBJ1-2, with D possibly being TRBD1 (6 bases). CDR3 length equals 14 residues. Germline CDR1 reads ENHRY; CDR2 reads SYGVKD. Trimming removed 3 bases from V and 7 bases from J, with 15 bases in between. This CDR3 reads CAISETGLSFGYTF. The CDR3 DNA follows: TGTGCCATCAGTGAAACAGGGTTATCCTTTGGCTACACCTTC.

The rearrangement uses TRBV7-2 and TRBJ2-7; weak D call: TRBD1 (6 bases). V lost 10 bases, J lost 0 bases, and 13 bases lay in between. The CDR3 is 13 amino acids. Looked up from germline, CDR1 is SGHTA and CDR2 is FQGNSA. The CDR3 spells CATGTDSSYEQYF. The CDR3 DNA sequence: TGTGCCACCGGGACGGACAGCTCCTACGAGCAGTACTTC.

The chain uses TRBV4-1 and TRBJ2-2; 7 bases line up with TRBD1. CDR1 and CDR2 (germline): MGHRA, YSYEKL. V lost 4 bases to trimming and J lost 0 bases; unmatched junction nucleotides: 5. This CDR3 comprises 16 residues. This chain's CDR3 is CASSPTGTANTGELFF. CDR3 DNA sequence: TGCGCCAGCAGCCCAACGGGGACAGCGAACACCGGGGAGCTGTTTTTT.

The V call is TRBV7-2, the J call TRBJ2-3; 8 bases match TRBD2. In germline, CDR1 is SGHTA, CDR2 FQGNSA. The CDR3 sequence is 17 residues long. With 2 bases clipped from V and 4 bases from J, the junction kept 11 bases outside the gene matches. Here the CDR3 DNA reads TGTGCCAGCAGCTTATTTGACGGGGGGGCCGAGGCAGATACGCAGTATTTT. As protein: CASSLFDGGAEADTQYF.

This chain connects TRBV5-1 to TRBJ2-1; D might be TRBD2 (6 bases). The germline V and J ends were trimmed by 0 bases and 6 bases, with 13 bases remaining between them. Germline CDR1 and CDR2: SGHRS and YFSETQ. The CDR3 length is 15 residues. The chain's CDR3 is CASSLGRGLGNEQFF. The DNA for the CDR3 is TGCGCCAGCAGCTTGGGGAGGGGCCTTGGCAATGAGCAGTTCTTC.

V and J are TRBV7-2 and TRBJ2-5; D is perhaps TRBD2 (6 bases). The germline CDR1 and CDR2 sequences are SGHTA and FQGNSA. Trimming removed 6 bases from V and 7 bases from J, with 15 bases in between. CDR3 size: 13 residues. The CDR3 nucleotides are TGTGCCAGCAGGCGGGACGCTGTCTCGACCCAGTACTTC. It specifies CASRRDAVSTQYF. The whole variable domain, remainder taken from reference TRBV7-2 and TRBJ2-5, is GAGVSQSPSNKVTEKGKDVELRCDPISGHTALYWYRQSLGQGLEFLIYFQGNSAPDKSGLPSDRFSAERTGGSVSTLTIQRTQQEDSAVYLCASRRDAVSTQYFGPGTRLLVL.

V and J are TRBV27 and TRBJ2-2; TRBD2 is a possible D gene (7 bases). Trimming removed 3 bases from V and 8 bases from J, with 10 bases in between. The CDR3 runs to 13 residues. Germline V CDR1 and CDR2: MNHEY, SMNVEV (reference sequence). The CDR3 here is CASSFGGQGELFF. The DNA of the CDR3 is TGTGCCAGCAGTTTCGGGGGGCAGGGGGAGCTGTTTTTT.

The genes are TRBV30 and TRBJ2-3; unclear D gene. Trimming took 2 bases from V and 2 from J, leaving 8 bases between them. Germline lookup yields CDR1 GTSNPN and CDR2 SVGIG (reference sequence). CDR3 length: 13 amino acids. CDR3 coding DNA: TGTGCCTGGAGTTTACATATCACAGATACGCAGTATTTT. Amino acids: CAWSLHITDTQYF.

The V gene is TRBV6-5, the J gene TRBJ1-4; possible D gene TRBD1, 6 bases. The V and J ends lost 6 bases and 7 bases respectively, with 18 bases between them. Germline values: CDR1 MNHEY, CDR2 SVGAGI. The CDR3 contains 15 residues. The DNA of the CDR3 is TGTGCCAGCAGATCGCGGGGGGCGATTAGTGAAAAACTGTTTTTT. It is translated as CASRSRGAISEKLFF.